This T cell receptor beta chain originates from a study of blood T cells in healthy people across ages. The ends were cut back, 5 bases at V and 8 bases at J, with 21 bases in the middle. The length of the CDR3 is 15 residues. Per germline, CDR1 SGHTA and CDR2 FQGNSA. A second PCR, run for roughly 7 to 11 cycles, used a sample-barcoded 5' primer plus a J-beta primer mix. Each cDNA molecule, via a template-switch adaptor with 12 random nucleotides, was tagged. TCRdb used MiXCR to reprocess the 5' RACE reads, holding one entry per CDR3 protein. The table shows 1.8 million or so distinct CDR3 sequences, with 35% to 50% occurring only once.

Sequencing was done on a sample of blood. This clonotype originated in a human donor in good health. The chain uses TRBV7-2 and TRBJ1-2; no firm D call. The CDR3 bases are TGTGCCAGCAGCCCCCGTCCCAGTACCGACTCGGGCTACACCTTC. Its translation: CASSPRPSTDSGYTF.